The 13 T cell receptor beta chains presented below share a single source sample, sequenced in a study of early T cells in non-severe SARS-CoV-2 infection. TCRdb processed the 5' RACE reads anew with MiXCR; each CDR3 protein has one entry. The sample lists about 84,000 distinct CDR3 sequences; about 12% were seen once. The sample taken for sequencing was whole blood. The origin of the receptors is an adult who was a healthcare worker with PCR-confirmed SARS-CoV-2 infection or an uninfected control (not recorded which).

The CDR3 region is CASSSKSTDTQYF. CDR3 DNA sequence: TGTGCCAGCAGCTCTAAAAGCACAGATACGCAGTATTTT. The J gene is TRBJ2-3, the V gene TRBV28; unclear D gene. Germline CDR1 is MDHEN and CDR2 is SYDVKM. CDR3 length: 13 residues. Between the trimmed V and J ends, which lost 6 bases and 0 bases, there was a span of 7 bases. Using reference TRBV28 and TRBJ2-3 for the parts outside the CDR3, the full variable domain is DVKVTQSSRYLVKRTGEKVFLECVQDMDHENMFWYRQDPGLGLRLIYFSYDVKMKEKGDIPEGYSVSREKKERFSLILESASTNQTSMYLCASSSKSTDTQYFGPGTRLTVL.

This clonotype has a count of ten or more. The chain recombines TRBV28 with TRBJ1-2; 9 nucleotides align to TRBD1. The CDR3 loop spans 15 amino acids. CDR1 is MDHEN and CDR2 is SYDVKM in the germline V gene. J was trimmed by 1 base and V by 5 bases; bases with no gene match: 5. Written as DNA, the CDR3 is TGTGCCAGCAGTGATGGACAGGGGTATAACTATGGCTACACCTTC. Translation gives CASSDGQGYNYGYTF.

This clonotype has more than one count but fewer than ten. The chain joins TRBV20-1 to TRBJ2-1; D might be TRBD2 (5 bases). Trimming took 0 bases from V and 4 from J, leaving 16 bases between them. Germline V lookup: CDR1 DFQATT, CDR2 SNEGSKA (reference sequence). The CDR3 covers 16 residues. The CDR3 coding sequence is TGCAGTGCTAGAGATTCAAGCGGAATGATATACAATGAGCAGTTCTTC. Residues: CSARDSSGMIYNEQFF.

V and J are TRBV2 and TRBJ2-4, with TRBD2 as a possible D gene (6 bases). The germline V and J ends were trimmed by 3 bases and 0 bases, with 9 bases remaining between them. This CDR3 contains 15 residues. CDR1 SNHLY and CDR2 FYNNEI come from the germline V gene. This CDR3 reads CASSDGGLAKNIQYF. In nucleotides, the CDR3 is TGTGCCAGCAGTGACGGGGGACTAGCCAAAAACATTCAGTACTTC.

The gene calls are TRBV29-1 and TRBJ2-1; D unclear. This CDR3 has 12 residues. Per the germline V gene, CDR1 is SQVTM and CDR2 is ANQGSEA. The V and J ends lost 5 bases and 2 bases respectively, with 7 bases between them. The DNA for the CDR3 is TGCAGCGTTCTTCCAGCCTACAATGAGCAGTTCTTC. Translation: CSVLPAYNEQFF.

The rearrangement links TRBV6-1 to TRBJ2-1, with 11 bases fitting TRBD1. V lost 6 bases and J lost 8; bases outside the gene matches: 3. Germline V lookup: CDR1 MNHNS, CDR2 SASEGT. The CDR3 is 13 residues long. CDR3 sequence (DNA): TGTGCCAGCAGACGGGACAGGGGGGATGAGCAGTTCTTC. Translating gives CASRRDRGDEQFF.

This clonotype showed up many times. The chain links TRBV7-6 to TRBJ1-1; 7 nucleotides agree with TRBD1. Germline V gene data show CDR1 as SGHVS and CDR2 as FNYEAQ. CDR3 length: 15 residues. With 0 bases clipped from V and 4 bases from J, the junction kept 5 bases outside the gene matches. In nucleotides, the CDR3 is TGTGCCAGCAGCTTAGCGGACTCAGGGGGCACTGAAGCTTTCTTT. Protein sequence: CASSLADSGGTEAFF.

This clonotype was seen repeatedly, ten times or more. The CDR3 DNA reads as TGCGCCAGCAGCTTACGAGTGGGACTCGGCGATTTTCTCACAGATACGCAGTATTTT. It codes for CASSLRVGLGDFLTDTQYF. The rearrangement links TRBV5-1 to TRBJ2-3; a possible D gene is TRBD2 (6 bases). CDR1 is SGHRS and CDR2 is YFSETQ in the germline V gene. The CDR3 runs to 19 residues. Trimming took off 2 bases at V and 2 bases at J, with 24 bases between the two ends.

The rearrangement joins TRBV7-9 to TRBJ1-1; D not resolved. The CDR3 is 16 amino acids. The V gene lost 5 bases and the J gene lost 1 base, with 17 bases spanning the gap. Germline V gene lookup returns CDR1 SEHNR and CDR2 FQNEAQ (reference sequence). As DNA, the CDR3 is TGTGCCAGCAGCCCACCCGGACCCGGAGCGAACACTGAAGCTTTCTTT. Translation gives CASSPPGPGANTEAFF.

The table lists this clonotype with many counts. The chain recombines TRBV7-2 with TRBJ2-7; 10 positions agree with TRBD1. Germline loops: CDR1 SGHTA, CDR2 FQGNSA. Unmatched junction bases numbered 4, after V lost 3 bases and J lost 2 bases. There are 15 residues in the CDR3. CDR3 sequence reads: CASSFGDRGTYEQYF. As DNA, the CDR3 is TGTGCCAGCAGCTTCGGGGACAGGGGTACCTACGAGCAGTACTTC.

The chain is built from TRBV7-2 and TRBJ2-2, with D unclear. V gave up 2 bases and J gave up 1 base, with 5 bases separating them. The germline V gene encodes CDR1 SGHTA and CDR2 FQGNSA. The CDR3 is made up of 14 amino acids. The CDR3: CASSLFRNTGELFF. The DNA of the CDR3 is TGTGCCAGCAGCTTATTCAGGAACACCGGGGAGCTGTTTTTT.

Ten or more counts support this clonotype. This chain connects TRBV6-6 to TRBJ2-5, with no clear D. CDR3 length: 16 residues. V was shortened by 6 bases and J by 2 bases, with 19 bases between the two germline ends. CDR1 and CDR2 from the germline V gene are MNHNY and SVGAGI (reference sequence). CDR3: CASSLGWAATQETQYF. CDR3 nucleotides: TGTGCCAGCAGCCTAGGGTGGGCGGCCACTCAAGAGACCCAGTACTTC.

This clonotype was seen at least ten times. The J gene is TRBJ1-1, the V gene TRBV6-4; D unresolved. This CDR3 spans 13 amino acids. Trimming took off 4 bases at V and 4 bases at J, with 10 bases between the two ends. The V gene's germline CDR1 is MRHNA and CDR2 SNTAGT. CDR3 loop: CASSVRAGTEAFF. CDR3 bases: TGTGCCAGCAGTGTCCGGGCGGGCACTGAAGCTTTCTTT.